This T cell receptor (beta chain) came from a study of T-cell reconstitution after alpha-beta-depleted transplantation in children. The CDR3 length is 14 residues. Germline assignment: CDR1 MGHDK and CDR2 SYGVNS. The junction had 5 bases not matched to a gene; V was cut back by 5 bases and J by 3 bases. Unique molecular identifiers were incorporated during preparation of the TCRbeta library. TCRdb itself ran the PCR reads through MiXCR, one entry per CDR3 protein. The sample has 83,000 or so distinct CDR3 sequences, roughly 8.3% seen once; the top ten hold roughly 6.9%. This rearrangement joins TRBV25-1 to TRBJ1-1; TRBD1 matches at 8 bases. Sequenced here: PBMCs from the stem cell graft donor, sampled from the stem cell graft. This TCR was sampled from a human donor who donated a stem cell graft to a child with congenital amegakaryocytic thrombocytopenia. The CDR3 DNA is TGTGCCAGCAGTTTCGGGACAGGCGACACTGAAGCTTTCTTT. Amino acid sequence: CASSFGTGDTEAFF.